This TCR beta chain was obtained from a study of glioma-infiltrating T cells after dendritic cell vaccination. About the research overall: Dendritic cell vaccination trial patients had either newly diagnosed or recurrent glioblastoma.

Trimming pared 1 base from V and 3 bases from J, leaving 7 bases between. Per the germline V gene, CDR1 is MDHEN and CDR2 is SYDVKM. This CDR3 has 13 amino acids. In regard to this clone: Its specificity is unknown.

The study's findings and limits: Higher TCR clonality did not directly relate to longer survival.

As for time point: after dendritic cell vaccination, including at tumor progression/relapse. The primer mix had 60 V beta and 13 J beta primers. Profiling relied on immunoSEQ multiplex PCR, and the TCRdb table lists in-frame clones only, not all of them. The table includes 100,000 to 120,000 clones, around 87% detected once. J is TRBJ2-7 and V is TRBV28; D is uncertain. Sequenced here: blood, sampled after dendritic cell vaccination. This clonotype was sampled from a human donor with glioblastoma. Here the CDR3 DNA reads TGTGCCAGCAGTTTATACAGAAGCTACGAGCAGTACTTC. The encoded protein is CASSLYRSYEQYF. Combining the CDR3 with reference TRBV28 and TRBJ2-7 gives the whole variable domain DVKVTQSSRYLVKRTGEKVFLECVQDMDHENMFWYRQDPGLGLRLIYFSYDVKMKEKGDIPEGYSVSREKKERFSLILESASTNQTSMYLCASSLYRSYEQYFGPGTRLTVT.